Described below is a single TCR beta chain sequence and its context. Deletions cut 0 bases from V and 6 bases from J, with 9 bases between. Germline CDR1 reads DFQATT; CDR2 reads SNEGSKA (reference sequence). The CDR3 consists of 13 residues. MiXCR, run by TCRdb on the 5' RACE reads, gives a single entry per CDR3 protein. The sample yields some 1,700,000 distinct CDR3 sequences, about 32% seen once. This sample stems from a study of identical twins. The sample consisted of cord blood. This clonotype was sampled from a newborn girl in good health. The rearrangement uses TRBV20-1 and TRBJ1-5; maybe TRBD1 (6 bases). The CDR3 coding sequence is TGCAGTGCTAGAGACAGGGGAAGTCAGCCCCAGCATTTT. This translates into CSARDRGSQPQHF.